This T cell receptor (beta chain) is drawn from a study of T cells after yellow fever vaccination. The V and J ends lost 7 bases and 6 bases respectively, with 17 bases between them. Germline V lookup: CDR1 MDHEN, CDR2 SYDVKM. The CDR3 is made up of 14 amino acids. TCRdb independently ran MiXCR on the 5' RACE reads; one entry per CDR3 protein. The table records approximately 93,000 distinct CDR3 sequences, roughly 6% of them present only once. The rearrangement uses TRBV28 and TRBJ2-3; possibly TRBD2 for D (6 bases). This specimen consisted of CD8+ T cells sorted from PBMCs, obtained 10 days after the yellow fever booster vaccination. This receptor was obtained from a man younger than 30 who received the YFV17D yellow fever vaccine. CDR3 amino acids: CASTTAGLGDTQYF. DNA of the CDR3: TGTGCCAGCACAACTGCGGGGCTTGGGGATACGCAGTATTTT.